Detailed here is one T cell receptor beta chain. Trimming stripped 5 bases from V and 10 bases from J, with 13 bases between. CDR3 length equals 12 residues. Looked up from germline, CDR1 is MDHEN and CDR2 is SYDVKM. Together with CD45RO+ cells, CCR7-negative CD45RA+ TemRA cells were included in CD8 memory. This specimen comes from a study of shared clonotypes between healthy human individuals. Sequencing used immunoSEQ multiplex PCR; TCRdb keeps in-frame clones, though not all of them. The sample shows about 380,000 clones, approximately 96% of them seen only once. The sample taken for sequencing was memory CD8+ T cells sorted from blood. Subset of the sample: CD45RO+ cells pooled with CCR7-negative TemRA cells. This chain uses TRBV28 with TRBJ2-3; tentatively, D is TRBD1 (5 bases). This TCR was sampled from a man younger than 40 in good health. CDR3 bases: TGTGCCAGCAGTACGGACATTAGGGCGCAGTATTTT. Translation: CASSTDIRAQYF.